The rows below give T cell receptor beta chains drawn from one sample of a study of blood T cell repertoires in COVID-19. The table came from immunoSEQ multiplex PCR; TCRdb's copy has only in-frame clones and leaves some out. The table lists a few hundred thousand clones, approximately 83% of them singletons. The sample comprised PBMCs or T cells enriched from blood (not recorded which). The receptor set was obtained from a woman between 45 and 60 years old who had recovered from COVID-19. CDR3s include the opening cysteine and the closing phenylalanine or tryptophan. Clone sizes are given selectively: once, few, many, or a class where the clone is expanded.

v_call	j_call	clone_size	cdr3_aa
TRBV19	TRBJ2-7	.	CASSTGTLGYEQYF
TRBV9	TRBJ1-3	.	CASSSLQGFSGNTIYF
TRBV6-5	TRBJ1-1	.	CASSPSPNTEAFF
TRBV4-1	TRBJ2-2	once	CASSLHRGRVTGELFF
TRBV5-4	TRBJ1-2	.	CASSLGPGEGYTF
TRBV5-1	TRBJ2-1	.	CASSLGTSGAAYNEQFF
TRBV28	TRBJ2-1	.	CASSFWGLAGFSSYNEQFF
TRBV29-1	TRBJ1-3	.	CSGRGSPGNTIYF
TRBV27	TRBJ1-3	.	CASSLAVSGNTIYF
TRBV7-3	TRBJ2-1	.	CASSLYGTGLINEQFF
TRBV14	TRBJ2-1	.	CASSPFGQRDSYNEQFF
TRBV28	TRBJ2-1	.	CATLRTAYNEQFF
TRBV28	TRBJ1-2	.	CASSPGVGGYTF
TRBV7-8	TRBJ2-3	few	CASSPGTGTQYF
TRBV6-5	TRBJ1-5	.	CASSYGGAQHF
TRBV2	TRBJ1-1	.	CASSEAGQGLMNTEAFF
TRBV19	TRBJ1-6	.	CASSTLTEIDNSPLHF
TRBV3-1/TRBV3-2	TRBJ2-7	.	CASSQTARGLSYEQYF
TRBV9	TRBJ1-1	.	CASSVDSGLNTEAFF
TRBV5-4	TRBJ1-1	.	CASSFRPGYTEAFF
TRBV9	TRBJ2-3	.	CASSRRTGTNTDTQYF
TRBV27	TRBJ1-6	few	CASGMEGGPYNSPLHF
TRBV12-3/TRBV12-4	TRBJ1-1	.	CASSLGLRTEAFF
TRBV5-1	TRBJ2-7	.	CASSKDSSYEQYF
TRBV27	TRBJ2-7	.	CASSFRRGYEQYF
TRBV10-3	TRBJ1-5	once	CAISEQTVLRGGDNQPQHF
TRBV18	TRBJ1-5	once	CASSDRGEGNQPQHF
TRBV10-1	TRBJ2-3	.	CASSESGGGTDTQYF
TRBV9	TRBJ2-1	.	CASSVEVGQGEQFF
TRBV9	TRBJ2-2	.	CASSVVSGNTGELFF
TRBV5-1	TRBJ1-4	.	CASILTVDPNEKLFF
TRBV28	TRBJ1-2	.	CASSSKIQGGGYTF
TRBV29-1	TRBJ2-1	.	CSVELAGAITDEQFF
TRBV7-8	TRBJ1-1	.	CASRAQGSDTEAFF
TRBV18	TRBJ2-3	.	CASSPNPADTQYF
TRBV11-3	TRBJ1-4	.	CASSPLESGECEKLFF
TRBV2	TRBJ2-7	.	CASTEGGIAYEQYF
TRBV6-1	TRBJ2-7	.	CASSDPGLAGLSYEQYF
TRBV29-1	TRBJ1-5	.	CSVGPAEGNQPQHF
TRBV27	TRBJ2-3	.	CASSSRGPADTQYF
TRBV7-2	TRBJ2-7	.	CASSLAGTGDGYEQYF
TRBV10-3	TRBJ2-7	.	CAISTGIFYEQYF
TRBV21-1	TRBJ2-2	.	CASSNRDKNTGELFF
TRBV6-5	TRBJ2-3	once	CASSYGLAGDTQYF
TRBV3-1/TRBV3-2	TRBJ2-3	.	CASSVRDTQYF
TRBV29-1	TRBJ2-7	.	CSVQSIAGHTYEQYF
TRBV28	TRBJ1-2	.	CASIKSGLYGYTF
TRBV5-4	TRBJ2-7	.	CASSPSRQGAYEQYF
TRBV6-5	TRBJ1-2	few	CASSYSSTGYYGYTF
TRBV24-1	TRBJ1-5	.	CATSDLARGRSQPQHF
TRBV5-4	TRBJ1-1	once	CASSLQGMNTEAFF
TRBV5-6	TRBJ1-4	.	CASSSGTGGMSNEKLFF